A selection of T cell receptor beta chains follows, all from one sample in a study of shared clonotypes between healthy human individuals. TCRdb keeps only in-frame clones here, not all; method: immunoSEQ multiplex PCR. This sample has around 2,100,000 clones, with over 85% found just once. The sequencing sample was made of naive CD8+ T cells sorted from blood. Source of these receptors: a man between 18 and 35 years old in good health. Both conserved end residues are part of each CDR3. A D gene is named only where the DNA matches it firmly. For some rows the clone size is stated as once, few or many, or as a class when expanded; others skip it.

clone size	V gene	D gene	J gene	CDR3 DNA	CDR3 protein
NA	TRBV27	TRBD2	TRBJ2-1	TGTGCCAGCAGACTGGGGACTAGCTCTGGACTAAACGGCTACAATGAGCAGTTCTTC	CASRLGTSSGLNGYNEQFF
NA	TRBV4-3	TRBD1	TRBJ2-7	TGCGCCAGCAGCCAGGACAGGAGTGGCGAGCAGTACTTC	CASSQDRSGEQYF
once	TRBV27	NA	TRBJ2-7	TGTGCCAGCAGGCTAAGTTTAGGTGGGGCCTACGAGCAGTACTTC	CASRLSLGGAYEQYF
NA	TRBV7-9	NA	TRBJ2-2	TGTGCCAGCAGCTTAGCGCTGGCCCCCGGGGAGCTGTTTTTT	CASSLALAPGELFF
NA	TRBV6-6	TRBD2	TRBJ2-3	TGTGCCAGCAGCAACCTAGCGGGGATCACAGATACGCAGTATTTT	CASSNLAGITDTQYF
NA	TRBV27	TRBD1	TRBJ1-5	TGTGCCAGCAGGCAAACAGGGGGCAATCAGCCCCAGCATTTT	CASRQTGGNQPQHF
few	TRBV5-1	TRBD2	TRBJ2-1	TGCGCCAGCAGCTTGGGGACTAGCCTCTCCTACAATGAGCAGTTCTTC	CASSLGTSLSYNEQFF
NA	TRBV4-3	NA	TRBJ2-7	TGCGCCAGCAGCCCCCTGAGGGGGAGCTCCTACGAGCAGTACTTC	CASSPLRGSSYEQYF
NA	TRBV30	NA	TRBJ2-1	TGTGCCTGGACGGACAGCGGAGAGGGGAATGAGCAGTTCTTC	CAWTDSGEGNEQFF
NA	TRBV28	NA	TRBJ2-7	TGTGCCAGCAGTTATACAGGGTTAACCTACGAGCAGTACTTC	CASSYTGLTYEQYF
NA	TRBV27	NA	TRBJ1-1	TGTGCCAGCCAGGGGAACACTGAAGCTTTCTTT	CASQGNTEAFF
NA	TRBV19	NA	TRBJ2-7	TGTGCCAGTACCCCTACGGGAGCCTCCTACGAGCAGTACTTC	CASTPTGASYEQYF
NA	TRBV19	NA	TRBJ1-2	TGTGCCAGTAGTCCCGGACTGGGATTTGGTTATGGCTACACCTTC	CASSPGLGFGYGYTF
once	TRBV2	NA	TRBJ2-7	TGTGCCAGCAGTGAGTTAAGCTACGAGCAGTACTTC	CASSELSYEQYF
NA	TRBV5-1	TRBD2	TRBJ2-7	TGCGCCAGCAGCTTGCTTCCTAGCGGGAGATCCTACGAGCAGTACTTC	CASSLLPSGRSYEQYF
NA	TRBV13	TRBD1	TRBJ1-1	TGTGCCAGCAGCGGAAGGGACAGGAGACTTGAAGCTTTCTTT	CASSGRDRRLEAFF
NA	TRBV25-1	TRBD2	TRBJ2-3	TGTGCCAGCACCGGACTAGCGGTCACAGATACGCAGTATTTT	CASTGLAVTDTQYF
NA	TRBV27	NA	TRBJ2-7	TGTGCCAGCAGTCCCTTGACCTCCTACGAGCAGTACTTC	CASSPLTSYEQYF
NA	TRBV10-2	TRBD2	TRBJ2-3	TGCGCCAGCAGTGAGTGGCGGGAGGCCACAGATACGCAGTATTTT	CASSEWREATDTQYF
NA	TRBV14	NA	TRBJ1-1	TGTGCCAGCAGCCAAGATCCGGGAACTGAAGCTTTCTTT	CASSQDPGTEAFF
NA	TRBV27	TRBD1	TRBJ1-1	TGTGCCAGCAGTTTGTCTAACAGGGGGCAAGTGGCTTTCTTT	CASSLSNRGQVAFF
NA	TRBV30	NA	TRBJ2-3	TGTGCCTGGAGCCCGGGGGTGGACACAGATACGCAGTATTTT	CAWSPGVDTDTQYF
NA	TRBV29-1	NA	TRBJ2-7	TGCAGCGTTGAGACACCGGGACGGAGGTACGAGCAGTACTTC	CSVETPGRRYEQYF
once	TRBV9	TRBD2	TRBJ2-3	TGTGCCAGCAGCGGCGATAGCGGGGCCGCGGGGGATACGCAGTATTTT	CASSGDSGAAGDTQYF
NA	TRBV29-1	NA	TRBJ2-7	TGCAGCGTTGGGGGAGTTTACGAGCAGTACTTC	CSVGGVYEQYF
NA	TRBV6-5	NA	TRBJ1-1	TGTGCCAGCGGATGGAGGGAGGGGAACACTGAAGCTTTCTTT	CASGWREGNTEAFF
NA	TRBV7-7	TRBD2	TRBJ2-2	TGTGCTAGCAGCTTAGCGATTAGTAGCGGGACATACACAATCAACACCGGGGAGCTGTTTTTT	CASSLAISSGTYTINTGELFF
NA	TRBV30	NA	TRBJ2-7	TGTGCCTGGAGCCCCCCCGACGGGTATTTAAGCTACGAGCAGTACTTC	CAWSPPDGYLSYEQYF
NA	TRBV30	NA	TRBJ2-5	TGTGCCTGGAGTGTCTCAGGCCAAGAGACCCAGTACTTC	CAWSVSGQETQYF
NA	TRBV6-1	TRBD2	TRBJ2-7	TGTGCCAGCAGTGAAAATGTGCTAGCGGGGGGTCCCTACGAGCAGTACTTC	CASSENVLAGGPYEQYF
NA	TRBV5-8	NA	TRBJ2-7	TGTGCCAGCAGCTTGGTAACAGGGCCTTCCTACGAGCAGTACTTC	CASSLVTGPSYEQYF
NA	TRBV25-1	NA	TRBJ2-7	TGTGCCAGCAGTGAACTAGGGACGTACGAGCAGTACTTC	CASSELGTYEQYF
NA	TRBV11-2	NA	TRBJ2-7	TGTGCCAGCAGCCTATTAGACAGCTCCGAGCAGTACTTC	CASSLLDSSEQYF
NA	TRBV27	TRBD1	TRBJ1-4	TGTGCCAGCAGGCTACAGGGGGCGGTAAAACTGTTTTTT	CASRLQGAVKLFF
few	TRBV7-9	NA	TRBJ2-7	TGTGCCAGCAGCTTAGGTTCGGACGAGCAGTACTTC	CASSLGSDEQYF
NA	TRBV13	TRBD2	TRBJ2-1	TGTGCCAGCAGTCAACAGGGGACTAGCGGCTACAATGAGCAGTTCTTC	CASSQQGTSGYNEQFF
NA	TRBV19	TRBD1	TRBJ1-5	TGTGCCAGTAGGTTTGGGACAGGGGGATACAATCAGCCCCAGCATTTT	CASRFGTGGYNQPQHF
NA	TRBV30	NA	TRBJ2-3	TGTGCCTGGAGTTACTACGGAGATACGCAGTATTTT	CAWSYYGDTQYF
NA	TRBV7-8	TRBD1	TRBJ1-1	TGTGCCAGCAGCTTAGTCGGGGGGACAGGGAAGACTGAAGCTTTCTTT	CASSLVGGTGKTEAFF
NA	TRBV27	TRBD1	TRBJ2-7	TGTGCCAGCAGTTTATCCGGACAGGGGGCGATCTCCTACGAGCAGTACTTC	CASSLSGQGAISYEQYF